This T cell receptor (beta chain) was found in a study of shared clonotypes between healthy human individuals. In the case of this clone: No antigen is known for it.

The protocol was immunoSEQ multiplex PCR, while the TCRdb copy is restricted to in-frame clones and leaves out a portion. The table records some 360,000 clones, around 70% of them present only once. Whole-study findings and limits: Only blood underwent sampling, and tissue repertoires likely differ.

Caucasian adults residing in Nashville, Tennessee made up all the donors. CDR1 is GTSNPN and CDR2 is SVGIG in the germline V gene (reference sequence). The V gene lost 5 bases and the J gene lost 6 bases, with 19 bases spanning the gap. CDR3 length: 14 amino acids. The rearrangement uses TRBV30 and TRBJ1-2; D not resolved. The sequence came from a man aged 25-45 years in good health. Sequencing was performed on memory CD4+ T cells sorted from blood. The subset here: CD45RA-negative fraction. The CDR3 region is CAWLARTDHNGYTF. CDR3 nucleotide sequence: TGTGCCTGGCTTGCCCGGACGGATCACAATGGCTACACCTTC.